This T cell receptor (beta chain) was found in a study of breast tumors, draining lymph nodes, adjacent tissues. MiXCR, run by TCRdb on the multiplex PCR reads, gives a single entry per CDR3 protein. The table records about 19,000 distinct CDR3 sequences, 43% of them present only once. The CDR3 runs 12 residues. Germline V gene sequence: CDR1 SNHLY, CDR2 FYNNEI. Trimming pared 3 bases from V and 6 bases from J, leaving 5 bases between. Overall study results and limits: Luminal-like breast cancer showed significantly greater tumor-nontumor repertoire similarity than basal-like breast cancer did. Most tumor T cells seemingly derive from lymph node, then expand in tumor. Tumor repertoires ranked between lymph nodes and nontumor tissue in diversity, with V and J gene preferences. The lymph node origin of tumor T cells was framed as consistent with a hypothesis, not demonstrated.

By share, this clonotype ranks as medium-sized. The antigen is undetermined. The receptor's source is a female donor with breast cancer. Some clones in this sample may be carry-over from other donors' samples. Specimen: breast tumor tissue. The rearrangement joins TRBV2 to TRBJ2-2; D gene ambiguous. The CDR3 sequence: CASSDGSGELFF. Here the CDR3 DNA reads TGTGCCAGCAGTGATGGGTCCGGGGAGCTGTTTTTT.